This T cell receptor beta chain was sequenced during a study of blood T cell repertoires in COVID-19 (TCRdb year 2020). Concerning the study at large: The collaborator samples originated in the United States, Italy and Spain and spanned the acute and convalescent phases of COVID-19. The repertoires were released in a freely available public database intended as a resource for research on the immune response to SARS-CoV-2. Where HLA class I and class II types were available, the types were taken from metadata supplied by the sample provider, not from assay-based typing. Nearly every sample came with metadata listing a de-identified subject ID, COVID-19 status, age in years and sex. The dataset comprised deeply sampled blood TCRbeta repertoires from subjects exposed to, actively infected with, or recovered from COVID-19. The samples were drawn from two sources: the first 160 participants of the ongoing ImmuneRACE study, and 950 to 1,500 subjects contributed by 6 global collaborators. The prospective study material was composed of cDNA or gDNA derived from T cells, B-cell-depleted T cells, or PBMCs.

TCRbeta CDR3 regions were amplified from genomic DNA by means of the immunoSEQ Assay, a bias-controlled multiplex PCR. Per the original workflow: Within the assay, amplification of reference gene primers was used to estimate how many nucleated cells each sample contained. To quantify the absolute abundance of each unique TCRbeta CDR3 rearrangement, sequence reads were collapsed and filtered. For each sample, productive Simpson clonality was calculated by taking the square root of Simpson's diversity index across productive rearrangements. The table was pulled from immuneACCESS by TCRdb, which kept in-frame rearrangements only. Such tables lose some clones; where checked, under half of the loss comes from unresolved V genes, and the rest has no known cause. The DNA gave D and trimming, while V, J and clone size come from that table. The sample profile shows 270,000 or so clones; 83% of them were found once. Approximately 9% of the sample is taken by the ten largest.

Broader findings and caveats from the paper: The amount of clinical and demographic metadata varied by source and participant and was provided uncurated.

As regards this clone: Its binding antigen is unknown. Base qualities are not provided; no much larger clone lies one nucleotide away.

A second Seattle source provided samples from volunteer blood donors who had recovered from COVID-19. Collaborating institutions collected whole blood in K2EDTA tubes following their own protocols. For TCRbeta analysis, collaborators shipped samples in one of three forms: frozen whole blood, isolated PBMCs, or DNA extracted from either of those sample types. This sequence was found in a woman aged 45-65 years who had recovered from COVID-19. What was sequenced was peripheral blood.

The CDR3 region has the sequence CAISSGANVLTF. In nucleotides, the sequence is TGTGCCATTTCGTCGGGGGCCAACGTCCTGACTTTC. The chain joins TRBV6-6 to TRBJ2-6, with no D gene named confidently. The CDR3 starts with the cysteine, ends with the phenylalanine, and has 12 residues. Just the 36-base CDR3 DNA is kept, in frame starting at base 1. Between the V and J ends, shortened by 10 bases and 4 bases respectively, the junction contains 8 bases. Per the germline V gene (reference sequence), MNHNY is the CDR1 and SVGAGI is the CDR2.